This TCR beta chain is from a study of early T cells in non-severe SARS-CoV-2 infection. Study information: Sequencing used unsorted whole-blood bulk RNA, so chains lack pairing. Study-wide findings and caveats: There was a bias toward anti-spike CD8 responses in VDJdb matching, which missed private and CD4 specificities.

Individual cDNA molecules carried attached unique molecular identifiers. One entry per CDR3 protein, called by TCRdb with MiXCR from the 5' RACE reads. The data contain around 56,000 distinct CDR3 sequences, less than 15% of them singletons. There are a few counts of this clonotype. Its antigen is unidentified. Trimming stripped 1 base from V and 4 bases from J, with 7 bases between. This CDR3 comprises 13 residues. CDR1 is LGHDT and CDR2 is YNNKEL in the germline V gene (reference sequence). Material: whole blood, obtained at baseline. The sequence came from an adult who was a healthcare worker with PCR-confirmed SARS-CoV-2 infection or an uninfected control (not recorded which). V gene TRBV3-1 combines with J gene TRBJ1-2; D is unclear. CDR3 nucleotides: TGTGCCAGCAGCCAAGGTCCTCTCTATGGCTACACCTTC. Translating it yields CASSQGPLYGYTF.